The 15 T cell receptor beta chains reported below all come from one sample, sequenced in a study of STAT3 mutations in large granular lymphocyte leukemia. Study-level findings and limits: At least one immunodominant TCR beta clonotype appeared in every T-cell large granular lymphocyte leukemia patient.

These receptors have no known antigen. Profiling relied on immunoSEQ multiplex PCR, and the TCRdb table lists in-frame clones only, not all of them. The table records about 10,000 clones, about 52% of them present only once. Source material: peripheral blood mononuclear cells. All receptors derive from a boy aged 5-17 years with T-cell large granular lymphocyte leukemia. Some clones in this sample may be carry-over from other donors' samples.

V usage is TRBV30 and J usage is TRBJ2-5; 7 positions match TRBD2. This CDR3 is 15 amino acids long. Germline CDR1 is GTSNPN and CDR2 is SVGIG (reference sequence). With V trimmed by 0 bases and J by 5 bases, 9 bases remained unmatched. The CDR3 nucleotides read TGTGCCTGGAGTGTCGGAAGGGGAGGGCATGAGACCCAGTACTTC. This codes for CAWSVGRGGHETQYF. Drawing the rest from reference TRBV30 and TRBJ2-5, the complete variable domain is SQTIHQWPATLVQPVGSPLSLECTVEGTSNPNLYWYRQAAGRGLQLLFYSVGIGQISSEVPQNLSASRPQDRQFILSSKKLLLSDSGFYLCAWSVGRGGHETQYFGPGTRLLVL.

This clone turned up a few times. The rearrangement joins TRBV29-1 to TRBJ1-1; TRBD1 agrees at 10 bases. V dropped 7 bases and J dropped 5; count of bases not matched to a gene: 7. Germline V gives CDR1 SQVTM, CDR2 ANQGSEA. This CDR3 comprises 13 residues. The CDR3 region has the DNA TGCAGCGGATCCGGGACAGGGGTGACTGAAGCTTTCTTT. Its translation: CSGSGTGVTEAFF.

V is TRBV5-4 and J is TRBJ1-2; unclear D gene. The CDR3 covers 13 residues. Trimming took 5 bases from V and 2 from J, leaving 10 bases between them. Looked up from germline, CDR1 is SGHNT and CDR2 is YYREEE (reference sequence). CDR3 region: CASSPQQNYGYTF. The CDR3, as DNA: TGTGCCAGCAGTCCACAGCAGAACTATGGCTACACCTTC.

This clone was found a few times. The DNA for the CDR3 is TGCAGCGTTGAAAGGGGCGGGGAGACCCAGTACTTC. Its protein product is CSVERGGETQYF. The rearrangement uses TRBV29-1 and TRBJ2-5; D could derive from TRBD1 or TRBD2 (5 bases each). The CDR3 is made up of 12 amino acids. Trimming left V 2 bases short and J 5 bases short, with 9 bases between. Germline CDR1 is SQVTM and CDR2 is ANQGSEA.

This sequence joins TRBV27 and TRBJ2-1; 13 bases agree with TRBD2. Germline assignment: CDR1 MNHEY and CDR2 SMNVEV (reference sequence). The CDR3 loop spans 14 amino acids. After removal of 2 bases from V and 9 bases from J, the junction contained 1 base not matched to a gene. Written as DNA, the CDR3 is TGTGCCAGCAGTTTAGGGACTAGCGGGGCTGAGCAGTTCTTC. Amino acids: CASSLGTSGAEQFF.

This clone was counted only a few times. This chain joins TRBV30 and TRBJ1-5; D uncertain. In germline, CDR1 is GTSNPN, CDR2 SVGIG (reference sequence). Trimming shortened V by 3 bases and J by 2 bases, and 14 bases separated the two germline ends. The CDR3 extends over 15 amino acids. Written as DNA, the CDR3 is TGTGCCTGGAGCTCTAGGGTTCGGGGCAATCAGCCCCAGCATTTT. It encodes CAWSSRVRGNQPQHF.

The gene calls are TRBV7-9 and TRBJ2-3, with unresolved D. CDR1 and CDR2 from the germline V gene are SEHNR and FQNEAQ (reference sequence). Trimming pared 2 bases from V and 4 bases from J, leaving 10 bases between. This CDR3 is built from 14 residues. CDR3 region: CASSLSLDSDTQYF. The CDR3 region has the DNA TGTGCCAGCAGCTTAAGCCTGGATTCAGATACGCAGTATTTT.

The chain recombines TRBV7-9 with TRBJ1-3; D is undetermined. The V gene lost 0 bases and the J gene lost 1 base, with 13 bases spanning the gap. The CDR3 is 17 residues long. In germline, CDR1 is SEHNR, CDR2 FQNEAQ (reference sequence). CDR3 coding DNA: TGTGCCAGCAGCTTAGCTGAGGGTAAGTATTCTGGAAACACCATATATTTT. Its translation is CASSLAEGKYSGNTIYF.

This clone was seen a few times. CDR3 nucleotides: TGTGCCAGCAGCGACAGCCCAATGAACACTGAAGCTTTCTTT. Translating it yields CASSDSPMNTEAFF. The chain combines TRBV7-9 with TRBJ1-1, with a possible D match to TRBD1 (5 bases). The CDR3 runs 14 residues. Germline V gene lookup returns CDR1 SEHNR and CDR2 FQNEAQ (reference sequence). Trimming removed 5 bases at V and 0 bases at J, with 10 bases between.

This clone was found a few times. V is TRBV13 and J is TRBJ1-1; no reliable D call. V shed 6 bases and J shed 3 bases, with 5 bases lying between them. CDR1 PRHDT and CDR2 FYEKMQ come from the germline V gene (reference sequence). This CDR3 has 11 residues. CDR3 in DNA: TGTGCCAGCAGGGCGTACACTGAAGCTTTCTTT. This gives the protein CASRAYTEAFF.

This chain connects TRBV5-1 to TRBJ2-5; 9 nucleotides agree with TRBD2. CDR1 is SGHRS and CDR2 is YFSETQ in the germline V gene. The ends lost 0 bases at V and 4 bases at J; junction bases unmatched: 7. This CDR3 has 16 amino acids. CDR3 protein: CASSLEGTSRGETQYF. As DNA, the CDR3 is TGCGCCAGCAGCTTGGAAGGGACTAGCAGGGGAGAGACCCAGTACTTC.

The V and J genes are TRBV6-5 and TRBJ1-6; D is unresolved. The CDR3 runs to 14 residues. Germline V CDR1 and CDR2: MNHEY, SVGAGI. With 6 bases removed from V and 7 bases from J, the gap between germline ends came to 13 bases. The CDR3 is CASRLLTGNSPLHF. Written as DNA, the CDR3 is TGTGCCAGCAGACTACTCACTGGGAATTCACCCCTCCACTTT.

This clone was detected only once. The chain joins TRBV7-2 to TRBJ2-7; D could derive from TRBD1 or TRBD2 (6 bases each). V was pared by 1 base and J by 1 base, with 11 bases between. CDR1 and CDR2 from the germline V gene are SGHTA and FQGNSA. This CDR3 comprises 15 residues. CDR3 coding DNA: TGTGCCAGCAGCTTAGAGCCGGGGGCGTCCTACGAGCAGTACTTC. It specifies CASSLEPGASYEQYF.

This chain uses TRBV30 with TRBJ2-3; 11 bases fit TRBD1. V dropped 8 bases and J dropped 2; count of bases not matched to a gene: 0. Germline-derived CDR1 and CDR2 are GTSNPN and SVGIG (reference sequence). There are 12 residues in the CDR3. The CDR3 bases are TGTGCCGGACAGGGGGCCACAGATACGCAGTATTTT. It codes for CAGQGATDTQYF.

The chain links TRBV25-1 to TRBJ1-3; D gene ambiguous. Germline V gene sequence: CDR1 MGHDK, CDR2 SYGVNS. V dropped 4 bases and J dropped 0 bases, with 16 bases sitting between them. The CDR3 is 17 amino acids. For the CDR3, the DNA is TGTGCCAGCAGTGGACCACCTCCGGACCACTCTGGAAACACCATATATTTT. Its protein product is CASSGPPPDHSGNTIYF.